The source of this T cell receptor (beta chain) is a study of PD-L1 blockade in urothelial cancer. As for the study in general: A median blood sample held around 130,000 T cells and tens of thousands of unique TCRs.

Method: immunoSEQ multiplex PCR; TCRdb's copy keeps in-frame clones and lacks some. The sample contains about 120,000 clones, 75% to 90% of which appear only once. Described time point: peripheral blood 6 weeks after treatment start. The ends lost 6 bases at V and 9 bases at J; junction bases unmatched: 6. CDR3 length equals 14 residues. Germline V gene data show CDR1 as SGDLS and CDR2 as YYNGEE. This receptor was taken from a man in his sixties with urothelial cancer. The sequencing used PBMCs, collected around atezolizumab (anti-PD-L1) treatment. The chain has TRBV9 and TRBJ2-1; 13 positions match TRBD2. The CDR3 DNA reads TGTGCCAGCATCCCGGGACTAGCGGGAAGTGAGCAGTTCTTC. It yields the protein CASIPGLAGSEQFF.